This T cell receptor (beta chain) was documented in a study of blood T cell repertoires in COVID-19. As for the study in general: PBMCs, B-cell-depleted T cells, or T cells provided the cDNA or gDNA that made up the material.

Original processing methods: Amplification of reference gene primers provided the estimated nucleated cell counts. Profiled with immunoSEQ multiplex PCR; TCRdb holds only in-frame clones, not every one. V and J calls and clone size come straight from that table; D and trimming were deduced from the DNA. Of roughly 190,000 clones listed, over 75% are singletons. This CDR3 is 16 amino acids long. In germline, CDR1 is SGDLS, CDR2 YYNGEE. The ends lost 2 bases at V and 8 bases at J; junction bases unmatched: 7. This TCR derives from a woman between 50 and 59 years old with acute or convalescent COVID-19. The material sequenced was peripheral blood. The rearrangement joins TRBV9 to TRBJ2-1; 13 bases fit TRBD2. CDR3 region: CASSVGLAGTGDEQFF. The CDR3 coding sequence is TGTGCCAGCAGCGTGGGACTAGCGGGGACAGGGGATGAGCAGTTCTTC.